The clone carrying this T cell receptor (beta chain) was seen a handful of times. The data were taken from a study of vaccination and CD4 T cells after COVID-19. Sample time point: late sampling 161 to 241 days after vaccination in a few convalescent patients. The V gene end was trimmed by 5 bases and the J gene end by 5 bases; junction bases not matched to a gene: 8. The germline V gene has CDR1 SGHAT and CDR2 FQDESV (reference sequence). This CDR3 region has 15 residues. TCRdb independently ran MiXCR on the PCR reads; one entry per CDR3 protein. The sample contains about 39,000 distinct CDR3 sequences, approximately 40% of which appear only once.

The chain carries TRBV11-1 and TRBJ1-1; 10 positions agree with TRBD1. Sequenced here: CD4+ T cells from blood, sampled about 7 months after SARS-CoV-2 vaccination. The source of this sequence is a human donor who had recovered from COVID-19. This CDR3 reads CASSPSDRGQTEAFF. Written as DNA, the CDR3 is TGTGCCAGCAGCCCGAGTGACAGGGGGCAGACTGAAGCTTTCTTT.